This T cell receptor beta chain was sequenced in a study of cytomegalovirus exposure and HLA in healthy donors. Primers included in the PCR were 60 Vbeta and 13 Jbeta primers. Produced via immunoSEQ multiplex PCR; TCRdb's table is partial and in-frame only. The sample shows tens of thousands of clones, 81% of them seen only once. This clone occurred a few times. As yet, its antigen is unknown. Sampled while nominally healthy, donors likely had unrecorded immune exposures. Findings and caveats of the study: In an earlier analysis, about 87% or about 30%: the productive usage of most TCR beta V segments. Rarity marked most TCR sequences, yet some public TCRs occurred in many donors.

CDR1 and CDR2 (germline): MNHNS, SASEGT. The CDR3 consists of 11 residues. V gave up 8 bases and J gave up 2 bases, with 7 bases separating them. This TCR was sampled from a girl between 2 and 10 years old in good health and CMV-seropositive. The chain couples TRBV6-1 to TRBJ2-7; no firm D call. Sample: PBMCs. CDR3: CASGFTYEQYF. In DNA form, the CDR3 reads TGTGCCAGCGGCTTTACCTACGAGCAGTACTTC.